Listed below are T cell receptor beta chains from one sample, sequenced in a study of shared clonotypes between healthy human individuals. Generated by immunoSEQ multiplex PCR, the TCRdb table keeps only in-frame clones and is missing some. This sample has about 2 million clones, with approximately 95% found just once. Sequencing used naive CD8+ T cells sorted from blood. All receptors come from a man aged 18 to 30 in good health. CDR3s include the opening cysteine and the closing phenylalanine or tryptophan. D genes are given only for firm matches. The size entry is marked missing in some rows and otherwise reads once, few, many or a size class.

size	D	J	V	DNA	CDR3
NA	NA	TRBJ1-1	TRBV9	TGTGCCAGCAGCGTAGCAGCGCTGACGGCTGAAGCTTTCTTT	CASSVAALTAEAFF
NA	NA	TRBJ2-7	TRBV29-1	TGCAGCGTTGAAGATCCTTACGAGCAGTACTTC	CSVEDPYEQYF
NA	NA	TRBJ2-1	TRBV11-3	TGTGCCAGCAGCTTAGGTTACGGGGACAATGAGCAGTTCTTC	CASSLGYGDNEQFF
NA	TRBD2	TRBJ2-3	TRBV2	TGTGCCAGCAAATTGGCGGGGGGCCCTGGGAAAGATACGCAGTATTTT	CASKLAGGPGKDTQYF
NA	NA	TRBJ2-7	TRBV6-1	TGTGCCAGCTTGAAACATGGGAGCTCCTACGAGCAGTACTTC	CASLKHGSSYEQYF
NA	TRBD1	TRBJ1-2	TRBV28	TGTGCCAGCAGTTTTCCCATCCCAACAGGGGGCAACTATGGCTACACCTTC	CASSFPIPTGGNYGYTF
NA	NA	TRBJ1-5	TRBV7-2	TGTGCCAGCGGGTTGGGTAGCAATCAGCCCCAGCATTTT	CASGLGSNQPQHF
NA	NA	TRBJ1-1	TRBV4-3	TGCGCCAGCAGCCAAGAACCTGTCTTGAACACTGAAGCTTTCTTT	CASSQEPVLNTEAFF
NA	TRBD1	TRBJ2-7	TRBV19	TGTGCCAGTAGTATTGGGACAGATTACGACCGCAAGTACTTC	CASSIGTDYDRKYF
NA	NA	TRBJ2-7	TRBV7-2	TGTGCCAGCAGCCCCAGCGGCTCCTACGAGCAGTACTTC	CASSPSGSYEQYF
NA	NA	TRBJ2-7	TRBV5-4	TGTGCCAGCAGCCCGGGGAGCTCCTACGAGCAGTACTTC	CASSPGSSYEQYF
NA	TRBD2	TRBJ2-7	TRBV11-2	TGTGCCAGCATGCGGGGGGACTCCTACGAGCAGTACTTC	CASMRGDSYEQYF
NA	NA	TRBJ2-3	TRBV10-1	TGCGCCAGCAGTGAAGGGACCGGGGGCACAGATACGCAGTATTTT	CASSEGTGGTDTQYF
NA	TRBD2	TRBJ2-1	TRBV27	TGTGCCAGCAGTTTAACCGGGTTAGCGGGGGACTACAATGAGCAGTTCTTC	CASSLTGLAGDYNEQFF
NA	NA	TRBJ1-4	TRBV28	TGTGCCAGCGGACCATGGGCAGCAGATGAAAAACTGTTTTTT	CASGPWAADEKLFF
NA	NA	TRBJ2-1	TRBV18	TGTGCCAGCTCAGGACCCCCCCCGGAGCAGTTCTTC	CASSGPPPEQFF
NA	TRBD1	TRBJ2-7	TRBV4-3	TGCGCCAGCAGCCAATTTCCCGCCGGGACAGCCTACGAGCAGTACTTC	CASSQFPAGTAYEQYF
NA	NA	TRBJ2-1	TRBV4-1	TGCGCCAGCAGCCAACGACTAGGGAATGAGCAGTTCTTC	CASSQRLGNEQFF
NA	NA	TRBJ2-1	TRBV7-6	TGTGCCAGCAGCTTACGAAATAGCTACAATGAGCAGTTCTTC	CASSLRNSYNEQFF
NA	TRBD2	TRBJ2-5	TRBV6-1	TGTGCCAGCACTTGGACTAGCGGGGGGGCGGAGACCCAGTACTTC	CASTWTSGGAETQYF
NA	NA	TRBJ2-5	TRBV4-1	TGCGCCAGCAGCCAAGGGATAGGGACCTACCGGGAGGAGACCCAGTACTTC	CASSQGIGTYREETQYF
NA	NA	TRBJ2-1	TRBV5-1	TGCGCCAGCCACCCACCGGAGAAAGCCTACAATGAGCAGTTCTTC	CASHPPEKAYNEQFF
NA	TRBD1	TRBJ1-6	TRBV19	TGTGCCAGTAGTATAGGGACAGGCCAACCCCTCCACTTT	CASSIGTGQPLHF
NA	NA	TRBJ2-3	TRBV7-7	TGTGCTAGCAGCTTAGGGGTCCAGGGTACAGATACGCAGTATTTT	CASSLGVQGTDTQYF
NA	NA	TRBJ1-3	TRBV4-1	TGCGCCAGCAGCTTACGAAATACAGGGTCGGGAAACACCATATATTTT	CASSLRNTGSGNTIYF
NA	TRBD1	TRBJ2-2	TRBV7-8	TGTGCCAGCAGCCCCCGGGACAGGGACACCGGGGAGCTGTTTTTT	CASSPRDRDTGELFF
few	TRBD2	TRBJ2-7	TRBV7-9	TGTGCCAGCCGATTCATCGCCGCGGGGGACGGCCGGGACGAGCAGTACTTC	CASRFIAAGDGRDEQYF
NA	TRBD1	TRBJ1-1	TRBV11-1	TGTGCCAGCAGCTTACCACAGGGGTCGAACACTGAAGCTTTCTTT	CASSLPQGSNTEAFF
NA	NA	TRBJ2-2	TRBV29-1	TGCAGCGTTGGTTTGAACACCGGGGAGCTGTTTTTT	CSVGLNTGELFF
NA	TRBD2	TRBJ2-1	TRBV27	TGTGCCAGCAGTGCCCGCGGACTAGCGGGCTACAATGAGCAGTTCTTC	CASSARGLAGYNEQFF
NA	TRBD2	TRBJ2-6	TRBV7-9	TGTGCCAGCAGCTCCTCCAGCGGGGGGCTCTTCTCTGGGGCCAACGTCCTGACTTTC	CASSSSSGGLFSGANVLTF
NA	NA	TRBJ1-1	TRBV7-9	TGTGCCAGCAGCTTAGTCCTAACAGGGACCACTGAAGCTTTCTTT	CASSLVLTGTTEAFF
NA	NA	TRBJ1-1	TRBV29-1	TGCAGCGTTGAAGATTGGGGACAAGGATTAGCTTTCTTT	CSVEDWGQGLAFF
NA	TRBD2	TRBJ2-7	TRBV19	TGTGCCAGTGGACCACTAGCGGGAAGCTACGAGCAGTACTTC	CASGPLAGSYEQYF
NA	TRBD2	TRBJ2-5	TRBV5-6	TGTGCCAGCAGCTTGTTGCGGGAGAGGGATGTCGCGGAGACCCAGTACTTC	CASSLLRERDVAETQYF
NA	TRBD2	TRBJ2-7	TRBV7-9	TGTGCCAGCAGCTTACTAGCGGGGCAGTACGAGCAGTACTTC	CASSLLAGQYEQYF
NA	NA	TRBJ2-2	TRBV4-3	TGCGCCAGCAGCCCAAGACGTGTCGGATACACCGGGGAGCTGTTTTTT	CASSPRRVGYTGELFF
NA	NA	TRBJ1-1	TRBV10-2	TGCGCCAGCCGGAACACTGAAGCTTTCTTT	CASRNTEAFF
NA	NA	TRBJ1-2	TRBV7-2	TGTGCCAGCAGCCCTGATCTAGGGTATGGCTACACCTTC	CASSPDLGYGYTF
NA	NA	TRBJ1-1	TRBV30	TGTGCCTGGACGGACAGGAACACTGAAGCTTTCTTT	CAWTDRNTEAFF
NA	NA	TRBJ2-3	TRBV5-6	TGTGCCAGCAGCCAAAGGGTAATGGCGGCGGTCACAGATACGCAGTATTTT	CASSQRVMAAVTDTQYF
NA	NA	TRBJ1-1	TRBV6-1	TGTGCCAGCAGTGAAGCTCAGGGCAGGACTGAAGCTTTCTTT	CASSEAQGRTEAFF
NA	NA	TRBJ1-3	TRBV29-1	TGCAGCGTTGAAGGGGGAGGAGGGTCCTCTGGAAACACCATATATTTT	CSVEGGGGSSGNTIYF
NA	TRBD1	TRBJ1-1	TRBV19	TGTGCCAGTAGTATAGAGACAGGGGTCCTCACTGAAGCTTTCTTT	CASSIETGVLTEAFF
NA	NA	TRBJ1-1	TRBV4-1	TGCGCCAGCAGCCAAGATCCCAGGAGGATGAACACTGAAGCTTTCTTT	CASSQDPRRMNTEAFF
NA	TRBD2	TRBJ2-4	TRBV27	TGTGCCAGCAGTCCCTTTAGCGGGGCCCAAAACATTCAGTACTTC	CASSPFSGAQNIQYF
NA	NA	TRBJ1-5	TRBV7-9	TGTGCCAGCAGCTTAGCAGGGAGCAATCAGCCCCAGCATTTT	CASSLAGSNQPQHF
NA	NA	TRBJ2-7	TRBV7-9	TGTGCCAGCAGCTTAGTAGTCTACGAGCAGTACTTC	CASSLVVYEQYF